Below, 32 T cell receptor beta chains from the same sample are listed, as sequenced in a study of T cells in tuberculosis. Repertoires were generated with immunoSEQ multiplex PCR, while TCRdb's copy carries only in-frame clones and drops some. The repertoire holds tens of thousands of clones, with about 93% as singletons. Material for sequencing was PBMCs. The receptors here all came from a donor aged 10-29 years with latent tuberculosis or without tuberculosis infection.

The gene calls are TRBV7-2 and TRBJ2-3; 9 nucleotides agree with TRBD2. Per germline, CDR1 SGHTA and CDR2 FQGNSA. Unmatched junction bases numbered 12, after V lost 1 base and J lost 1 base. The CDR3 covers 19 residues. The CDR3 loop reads CASSLEGLRGGRGTDTQYF. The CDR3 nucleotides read TGTGCCAGCAGCTTAGAGGGGTTGCGGGGGGGCCGTGGCACAGATACGCAGTATTTT.

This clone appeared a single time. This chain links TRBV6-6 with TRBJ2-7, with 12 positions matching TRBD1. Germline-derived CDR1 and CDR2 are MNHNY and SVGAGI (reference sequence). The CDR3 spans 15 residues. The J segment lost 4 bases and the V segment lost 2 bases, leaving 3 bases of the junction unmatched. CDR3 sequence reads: CASSYPGQGAYEQYF. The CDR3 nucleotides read TGTGCCAGCAGTTACCCGGGACAGGGGGCATACGAGCAGTACTTC.

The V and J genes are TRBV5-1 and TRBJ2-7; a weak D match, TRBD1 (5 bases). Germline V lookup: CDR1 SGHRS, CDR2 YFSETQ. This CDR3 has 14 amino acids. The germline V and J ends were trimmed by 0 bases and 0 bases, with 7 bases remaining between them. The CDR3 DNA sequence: TGCGCCAGCAGCTTGGTAGGGGCCTCCTACGAGCAGTACTTC. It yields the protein CASSLVGASYEQYF.

The DNA for the CDR3 is TGTGCCACCAGCAGAGACAGGGGGCGCGTGGAGCTGTTTTTT. As protein: CATSRDRGRVELFF. V gene TRBV15 combines with J gene TRBJ2-2; TRBD1 agrees at 8 bases. Germline assignment: CDR1 LNHNV and CDR2 YYDKDF (reference sequence). This CDR3 contains 14 residues. Germline trimming cut 0 bases from V and 10 bases from J; bases unmatched to any gene: 4.

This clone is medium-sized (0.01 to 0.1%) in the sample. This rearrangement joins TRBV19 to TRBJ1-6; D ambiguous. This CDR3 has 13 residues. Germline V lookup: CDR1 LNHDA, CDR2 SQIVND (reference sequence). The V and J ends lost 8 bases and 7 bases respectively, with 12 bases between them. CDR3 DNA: TGTGCCAGTGGGCTGGCGGGCAATTCACCCCTCCACTTT. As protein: CASGLAGNSPLHF.

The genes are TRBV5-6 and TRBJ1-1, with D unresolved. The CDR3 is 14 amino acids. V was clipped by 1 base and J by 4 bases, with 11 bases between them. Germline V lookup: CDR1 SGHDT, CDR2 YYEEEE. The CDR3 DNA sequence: TGTGCCAGCAGCTTGTTTTGGGAGACCACTGAAGCTTTCTTT. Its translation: CASSLFWETTEAFF.

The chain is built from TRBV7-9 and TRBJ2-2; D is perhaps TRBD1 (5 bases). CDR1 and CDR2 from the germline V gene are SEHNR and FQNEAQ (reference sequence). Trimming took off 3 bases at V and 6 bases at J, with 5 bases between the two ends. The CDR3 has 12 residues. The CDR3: CASSLGPGELFF. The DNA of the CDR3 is TGTGCCAGCAGCTTGGGGCCCGGGGAGCTGTTTTTT.

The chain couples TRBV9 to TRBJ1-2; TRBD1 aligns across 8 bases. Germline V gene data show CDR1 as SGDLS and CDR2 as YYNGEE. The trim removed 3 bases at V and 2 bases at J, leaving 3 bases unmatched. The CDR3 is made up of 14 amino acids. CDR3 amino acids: CASSANRGNYGYTF. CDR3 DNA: TGTGCCAGCAGCGCCAACAGGGGGAACTATGGCTACACCTTC.

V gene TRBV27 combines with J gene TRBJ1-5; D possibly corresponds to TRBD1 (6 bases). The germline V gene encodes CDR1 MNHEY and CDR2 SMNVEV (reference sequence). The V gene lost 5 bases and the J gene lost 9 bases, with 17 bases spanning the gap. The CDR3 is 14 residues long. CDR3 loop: CASSMNLQGRPQHF. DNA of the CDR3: TGTGCCAGCAGTATGAACCTACAGGGTCGGCCCCAGCATTTT.

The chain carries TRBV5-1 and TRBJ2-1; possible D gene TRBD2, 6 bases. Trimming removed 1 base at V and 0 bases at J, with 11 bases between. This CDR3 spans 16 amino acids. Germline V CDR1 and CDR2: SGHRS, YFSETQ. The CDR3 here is CASSLMEGSSYNEQFF. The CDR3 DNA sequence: TGCGCCAGCAGCTTGATGGAGGGGAGCTCCTACAATGAGCAGTTCTTC. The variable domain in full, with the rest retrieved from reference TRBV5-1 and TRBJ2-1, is KAGVTQTPRYLIKTRGQQVTLSCSPISGHRSVSWYQQTPGQGLQFLFEYFSETQRNKGNFPGRFSGRQFSNSRSEMNVSTLELGDSALYLCASSLMEGSSYNEQFFGPGTRLTVL.

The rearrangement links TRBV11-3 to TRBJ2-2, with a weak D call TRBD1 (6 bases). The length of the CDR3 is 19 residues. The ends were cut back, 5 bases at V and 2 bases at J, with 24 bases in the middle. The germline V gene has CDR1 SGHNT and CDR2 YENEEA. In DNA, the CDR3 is TGTGCCAGCAGCGGCCCTAGCTGGTGGGGGCTCGATAACACCGGGGAGCTGTTTTTT. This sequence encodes CASSGPSWWGLDNTGELFF.

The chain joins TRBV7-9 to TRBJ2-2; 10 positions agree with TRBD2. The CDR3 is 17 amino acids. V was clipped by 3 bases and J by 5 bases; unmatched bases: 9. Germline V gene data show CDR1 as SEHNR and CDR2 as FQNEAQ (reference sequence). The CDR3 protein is CASSFKTSGVSTGELFF. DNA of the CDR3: TGTGCCAGCAGCTTCAAAACTAGCGGGGTATCAACCGGGGAGCTGTTTTTT.

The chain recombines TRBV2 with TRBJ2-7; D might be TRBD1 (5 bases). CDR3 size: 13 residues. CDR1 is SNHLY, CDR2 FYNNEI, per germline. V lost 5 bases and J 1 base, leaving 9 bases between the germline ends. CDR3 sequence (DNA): TGTGCCAGCAGTATACAGGATTCCTACGAGCAGTACTTC. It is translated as CASSIQDSYEQYF.

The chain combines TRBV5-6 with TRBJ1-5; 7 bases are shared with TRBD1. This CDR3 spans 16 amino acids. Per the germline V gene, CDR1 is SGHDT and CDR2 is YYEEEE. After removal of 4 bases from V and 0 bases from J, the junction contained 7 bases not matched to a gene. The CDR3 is CASSTAGGPSNQPQHF. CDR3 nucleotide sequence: TGTGCCAGCAGCACTGCAGGGGGGCCTAGCAATCAGCCCCAGCATTTT.

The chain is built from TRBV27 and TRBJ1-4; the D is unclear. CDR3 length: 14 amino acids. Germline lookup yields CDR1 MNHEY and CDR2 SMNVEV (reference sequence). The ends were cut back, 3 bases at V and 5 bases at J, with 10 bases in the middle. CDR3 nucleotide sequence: TGTGCCAGCAGTTTGGGAGGGTACAATGAAAAACTGTTTTTT. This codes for CASSLGGYNEKLFF. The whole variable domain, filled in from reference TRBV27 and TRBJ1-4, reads EAQVTQNPRYLITVTGKKLTVTCSQNMNHEYMSWYRQDPGLGLRQIYYSMNVEVTDKGDVPEGYKVSRKEKRNFPLILESPSPNQTSLYFCASSLGGYNEKLFFGSGTQLSVL.

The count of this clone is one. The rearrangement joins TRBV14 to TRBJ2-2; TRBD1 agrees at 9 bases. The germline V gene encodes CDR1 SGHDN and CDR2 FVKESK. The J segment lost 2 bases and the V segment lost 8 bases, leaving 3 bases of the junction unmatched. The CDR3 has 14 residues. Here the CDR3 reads CASRDRDNTGELFF. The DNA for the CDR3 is TGTGCCAGCCGGGACAGGGATAACACCGGGGAGCTGTTTTTT.

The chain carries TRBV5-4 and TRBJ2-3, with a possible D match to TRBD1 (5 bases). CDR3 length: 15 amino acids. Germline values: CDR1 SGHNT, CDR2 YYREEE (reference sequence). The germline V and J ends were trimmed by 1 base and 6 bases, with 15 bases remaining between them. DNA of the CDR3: TGTGCCAGCAGCTTGCGAGGCAGGGCATGGGATACGCAGTATTTT. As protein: CASSLRGRAWDTQYF. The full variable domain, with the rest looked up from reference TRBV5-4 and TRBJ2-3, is ETGVTQSPTHLIKTRGQQVTLRCSSQSGHNTVSWYQQALGQGPQFIFQYYREEENGRGNFPPRFSGLQFPNYSSELNVNALELDDSALYLCASSLRGRAWDTQYFGPGTRLTVL.

For the CDR3, the DNA is TGTGCCAGCAGCCCCGGGGACAGGGGTTTCCACGAGCAGTACTTC. It translates to CASSPGDRGFHEQYF. The chain combines TRBV13 with TRBJ2-7, with 10 positions matching TRBD1. The V gene end was trimmed by 5 bases and the J gene end by 5 bases; junction bases not matched to a gene: 9. The CDR3 is 15 amino acids. CDR1 is PRHDT and CDR2 is FYEKMQ in the germline V gene (reference sequence).

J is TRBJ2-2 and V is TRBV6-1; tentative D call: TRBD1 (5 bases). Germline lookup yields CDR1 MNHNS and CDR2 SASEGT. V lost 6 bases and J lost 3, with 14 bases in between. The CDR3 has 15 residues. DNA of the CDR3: TGTGCCAGCAGCCGTGGGGCGGACGACACCGGGGAGCTGTTTTTT. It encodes CASSRGADDTGELFF.

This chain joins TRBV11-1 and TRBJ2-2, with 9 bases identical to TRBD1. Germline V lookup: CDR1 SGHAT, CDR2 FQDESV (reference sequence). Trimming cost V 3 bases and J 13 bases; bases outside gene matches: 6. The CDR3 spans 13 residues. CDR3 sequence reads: CASSLGGTGRLFF. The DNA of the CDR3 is TGTGCCAGCAGCTTGGGGGGGACAGGGAGGCTGTTTTTT.

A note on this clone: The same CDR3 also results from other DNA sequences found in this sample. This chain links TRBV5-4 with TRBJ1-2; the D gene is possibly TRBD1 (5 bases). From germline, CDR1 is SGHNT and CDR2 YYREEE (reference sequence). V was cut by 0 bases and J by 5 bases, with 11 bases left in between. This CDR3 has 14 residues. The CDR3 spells CASSLVGQGYGYTF. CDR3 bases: TGTGCCAGCAGCTTGGTGGGGCAGGGATATGGCTACACCTTC.

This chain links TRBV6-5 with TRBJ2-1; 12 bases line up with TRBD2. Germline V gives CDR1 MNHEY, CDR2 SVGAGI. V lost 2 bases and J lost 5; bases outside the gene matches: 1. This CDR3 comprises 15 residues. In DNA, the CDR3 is TGTGCCAGCAGTTACCTAGCGGGGGGGGACAATGAGCAGTTCTTC. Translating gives CASSYLAGGDNEQFF.

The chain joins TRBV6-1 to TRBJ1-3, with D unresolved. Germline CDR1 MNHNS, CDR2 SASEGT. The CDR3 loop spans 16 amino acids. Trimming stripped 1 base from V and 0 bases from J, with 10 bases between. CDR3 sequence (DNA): TGTGCCAGCAGTGAAGAGAGGGCAAACTCTGGAAACACCATATATTTT. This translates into CASSEERANSGNTIYF.

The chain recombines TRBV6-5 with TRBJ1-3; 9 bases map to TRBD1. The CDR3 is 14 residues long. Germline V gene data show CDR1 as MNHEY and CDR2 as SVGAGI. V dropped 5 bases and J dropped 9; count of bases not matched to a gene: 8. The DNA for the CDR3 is TGTGCCAGCAGTAGTACAGGGGGCCTCGGCACCATATATTTT. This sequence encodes CASSSTGGLGTIYF.

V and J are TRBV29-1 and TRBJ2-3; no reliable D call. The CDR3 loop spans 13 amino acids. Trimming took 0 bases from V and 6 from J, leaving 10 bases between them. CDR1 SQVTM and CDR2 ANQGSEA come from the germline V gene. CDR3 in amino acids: CSVEDRGWDTQYF. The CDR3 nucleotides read TGCAGCGTTGAAGACAGAGGATGGGATACGCAGTATTTT.

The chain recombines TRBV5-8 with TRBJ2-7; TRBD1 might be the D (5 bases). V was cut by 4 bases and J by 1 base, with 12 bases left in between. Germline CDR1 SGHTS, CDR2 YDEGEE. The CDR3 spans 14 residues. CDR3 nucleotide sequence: TGTGCCAGCAGCATCGGACACGGATCCTACGAGCAGTACTTC. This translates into CASSIGHGSYEQYF.

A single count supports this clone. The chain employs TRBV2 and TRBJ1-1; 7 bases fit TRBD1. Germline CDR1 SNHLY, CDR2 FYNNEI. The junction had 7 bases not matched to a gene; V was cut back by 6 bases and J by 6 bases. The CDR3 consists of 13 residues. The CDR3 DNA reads TGTGCCAGCAGCGGACAGGTTGGCGCTGAAGCTTTCTTT. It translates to CASSGQVGAEAFF.

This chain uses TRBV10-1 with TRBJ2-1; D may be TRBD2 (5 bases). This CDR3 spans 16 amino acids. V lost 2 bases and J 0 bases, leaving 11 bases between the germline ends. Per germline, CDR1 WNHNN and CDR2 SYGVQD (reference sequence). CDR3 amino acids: CASSETSGISYNEQFF. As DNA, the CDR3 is TGCGCCAGCAGTGAGACTTCGGGAATCTCCTACAATGAGCAGTTCTTC.

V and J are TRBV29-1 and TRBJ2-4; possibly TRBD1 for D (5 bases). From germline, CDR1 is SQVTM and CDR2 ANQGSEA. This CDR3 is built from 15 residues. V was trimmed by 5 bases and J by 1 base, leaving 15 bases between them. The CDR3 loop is CSVRSGSLAKNIQYF. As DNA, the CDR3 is TGCAGCGTTCGCTCAGGGTCCTTGGCCAAAAACATTCAGTACTTC.

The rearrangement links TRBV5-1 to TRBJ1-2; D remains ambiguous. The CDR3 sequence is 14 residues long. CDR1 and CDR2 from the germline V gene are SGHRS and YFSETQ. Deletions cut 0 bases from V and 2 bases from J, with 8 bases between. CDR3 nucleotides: TGCGCCAGCAGCTTGGGATCAGTCAACTATGGCTACACCTTC. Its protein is CASSLGSVNYGYTF.

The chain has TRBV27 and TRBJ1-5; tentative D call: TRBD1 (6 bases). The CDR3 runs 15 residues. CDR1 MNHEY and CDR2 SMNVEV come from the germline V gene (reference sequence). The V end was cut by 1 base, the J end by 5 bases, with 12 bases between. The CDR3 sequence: CASSLLSGAYQPQHF. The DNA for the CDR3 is TGTGCCAGCAGTTTATTATCAGGGGCCTATCAGCCCCAGCATTTT.

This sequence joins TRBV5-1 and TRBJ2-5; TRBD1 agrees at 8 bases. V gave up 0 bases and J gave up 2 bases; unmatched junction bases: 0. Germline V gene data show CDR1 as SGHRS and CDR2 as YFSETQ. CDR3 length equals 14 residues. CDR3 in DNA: TGCGCCAGCAGCTTGGGGACAGGGCAAGAGACCCAGTACTTC. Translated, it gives CASSLGTGQETQYF.